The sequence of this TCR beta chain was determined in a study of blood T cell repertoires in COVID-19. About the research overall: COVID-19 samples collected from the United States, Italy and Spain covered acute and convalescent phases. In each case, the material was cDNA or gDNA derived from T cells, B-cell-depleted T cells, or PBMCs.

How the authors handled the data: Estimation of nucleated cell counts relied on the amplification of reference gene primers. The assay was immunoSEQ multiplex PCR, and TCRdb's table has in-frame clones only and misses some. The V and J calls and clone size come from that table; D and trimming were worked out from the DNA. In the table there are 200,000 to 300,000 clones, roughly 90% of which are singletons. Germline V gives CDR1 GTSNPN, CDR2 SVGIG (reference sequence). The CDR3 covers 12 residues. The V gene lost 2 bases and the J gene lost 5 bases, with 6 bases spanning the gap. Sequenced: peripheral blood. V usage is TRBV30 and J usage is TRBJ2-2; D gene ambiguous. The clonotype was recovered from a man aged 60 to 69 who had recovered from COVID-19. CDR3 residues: CAWSPVTGELFF. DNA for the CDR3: TGTGCCTGGAGTCCGGTTACCGGGGAGCTGTTTTTT. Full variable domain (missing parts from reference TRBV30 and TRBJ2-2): SQTIHQWPATLVQPVGSPLSLECTVEGTSNPNLYWYRQAAGRGLQLLFYSVGIGQISSEVPQNLSASRPQDRQFILSSKKLLLSDSGFYLCAWSPVTGELFFGEGSRLTVL.